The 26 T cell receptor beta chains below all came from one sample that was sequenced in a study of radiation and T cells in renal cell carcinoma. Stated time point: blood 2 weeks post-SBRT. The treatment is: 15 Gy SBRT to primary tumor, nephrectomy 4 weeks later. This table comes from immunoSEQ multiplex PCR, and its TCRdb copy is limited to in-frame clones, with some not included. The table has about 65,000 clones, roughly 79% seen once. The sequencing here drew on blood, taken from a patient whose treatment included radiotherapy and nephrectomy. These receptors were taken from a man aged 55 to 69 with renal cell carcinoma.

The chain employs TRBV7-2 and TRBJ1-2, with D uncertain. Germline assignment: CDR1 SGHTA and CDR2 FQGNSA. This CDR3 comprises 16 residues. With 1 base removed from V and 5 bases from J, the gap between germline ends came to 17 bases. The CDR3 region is CASSLESLGVVYGYTF. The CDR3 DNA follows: TGTGCCAGCAGCTTAGAATCGCTGGGAGTAGTATATGGCTACACCTTC.

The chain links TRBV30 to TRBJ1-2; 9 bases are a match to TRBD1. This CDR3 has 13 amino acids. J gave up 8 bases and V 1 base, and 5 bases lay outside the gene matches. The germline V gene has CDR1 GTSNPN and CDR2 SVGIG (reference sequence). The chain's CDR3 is CAWSATGGRGYTF. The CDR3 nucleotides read TGTGCCTGGAGTGCAACAGGGGGCCGCGGCTACACCTTC.

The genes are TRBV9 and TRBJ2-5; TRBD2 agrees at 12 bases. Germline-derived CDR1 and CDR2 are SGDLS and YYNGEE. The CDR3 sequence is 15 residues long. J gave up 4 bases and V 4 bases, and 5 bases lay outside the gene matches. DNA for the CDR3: TGTGCCAGCAGCTCCCAGACTAGCGGGAGAGAGACCCAGTACTTC. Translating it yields CASSSQTSGRETQYF.

CDR3 loop: CASSPQVGQTFGGYTF. The CDR3 nucleotides read TGTGCCAGCAGCCCACAAGTGGGTCAAACCTTCGGTGGCTACACCTTC. The chain is built from TRBV7-9 and TRBJ1-2; D is ambiguous. Trimming left V 5 bases short and J 7 bases short, with 23 bases between. Germline CDR1 SEHNR, CDR2 FQNEAQ (reference sequence). The CDR3 covers 16 residues.

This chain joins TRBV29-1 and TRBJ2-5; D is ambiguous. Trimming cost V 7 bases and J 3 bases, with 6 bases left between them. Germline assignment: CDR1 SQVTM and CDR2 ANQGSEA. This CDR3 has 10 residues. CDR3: CSGIEETQYF. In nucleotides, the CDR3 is TGCAGCGGTATTGAAGAGACCCAGTACTTC.

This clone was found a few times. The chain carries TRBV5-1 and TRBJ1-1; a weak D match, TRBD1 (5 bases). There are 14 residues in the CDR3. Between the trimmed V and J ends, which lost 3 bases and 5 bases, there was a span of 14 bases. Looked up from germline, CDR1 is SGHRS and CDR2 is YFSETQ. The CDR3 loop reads CASSSGETVTEAFF. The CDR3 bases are TGCGCCAGCAGCTCGGGGGAAACGGTGACTGAAGCTTTCTTT.

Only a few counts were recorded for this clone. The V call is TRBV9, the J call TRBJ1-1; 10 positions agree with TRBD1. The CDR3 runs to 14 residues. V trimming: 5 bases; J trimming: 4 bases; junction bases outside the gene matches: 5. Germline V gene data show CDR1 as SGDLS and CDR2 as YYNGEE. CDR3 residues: CASSLDRGSTEAFF. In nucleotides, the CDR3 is TGTGCCAGCAGTCTGGACAGGGGGTCCACTGAAGCTTTCTTT.

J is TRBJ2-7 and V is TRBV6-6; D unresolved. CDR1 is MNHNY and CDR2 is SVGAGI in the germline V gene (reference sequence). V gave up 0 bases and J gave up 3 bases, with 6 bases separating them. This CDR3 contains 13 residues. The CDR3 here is CASSYSLNYEQYV. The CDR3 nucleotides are TGTGCCAGCAGTTACTCCCTGAACTACGAGCAGTACGTC.

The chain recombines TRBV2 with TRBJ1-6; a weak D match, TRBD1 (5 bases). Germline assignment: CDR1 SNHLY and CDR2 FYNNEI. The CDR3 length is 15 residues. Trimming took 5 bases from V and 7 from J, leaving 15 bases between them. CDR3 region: CASSKGQRENSPLHF. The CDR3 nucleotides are TGTGCCAGCAGTAAGGGGCAAAGGGAAAATTCACCCCTCCACTTT.

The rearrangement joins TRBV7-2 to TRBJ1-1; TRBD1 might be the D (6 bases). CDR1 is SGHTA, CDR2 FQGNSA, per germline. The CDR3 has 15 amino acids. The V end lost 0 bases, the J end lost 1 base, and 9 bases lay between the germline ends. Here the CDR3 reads CASSLAQGTNTEAFF. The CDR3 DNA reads TGTGCCAGCAGCTTAGCGCAGGGGACGAACACTGAAGCTTTCTTT.

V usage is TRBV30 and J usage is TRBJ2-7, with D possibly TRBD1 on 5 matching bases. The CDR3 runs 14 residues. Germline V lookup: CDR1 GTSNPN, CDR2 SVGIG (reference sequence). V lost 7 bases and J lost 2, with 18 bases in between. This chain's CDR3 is CALQSYRSAYEQYV. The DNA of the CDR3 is TGTGCCTTACAAAGTTACAGGTCCGCCTACGAGCAGTACGTC.

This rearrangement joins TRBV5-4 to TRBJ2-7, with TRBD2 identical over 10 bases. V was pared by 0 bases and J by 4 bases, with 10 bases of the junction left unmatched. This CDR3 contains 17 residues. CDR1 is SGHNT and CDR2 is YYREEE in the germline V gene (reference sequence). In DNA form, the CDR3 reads TGTGCCAGCAGCTTGGCTAGCGGGGGCAATGGAGGGTACGAGCAGTACTTC. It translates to CASSLASGGNGGYEQYF.

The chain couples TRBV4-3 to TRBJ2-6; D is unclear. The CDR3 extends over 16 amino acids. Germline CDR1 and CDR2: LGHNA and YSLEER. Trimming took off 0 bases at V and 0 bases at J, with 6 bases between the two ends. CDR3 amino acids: CASSQERSSGANVLTF. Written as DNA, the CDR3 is TGCGCCAGCAGCCAAGAGCGCAGCTCTGGGGCCAACGTCCTGACTTTC.

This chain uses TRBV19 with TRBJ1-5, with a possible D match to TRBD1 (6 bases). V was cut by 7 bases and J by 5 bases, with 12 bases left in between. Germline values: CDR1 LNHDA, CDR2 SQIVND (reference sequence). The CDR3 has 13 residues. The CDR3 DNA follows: TGTGCCAGTATAGGGACATACTATCAGCCCCAGCATTTT. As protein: CASIGTYYQPQHF.

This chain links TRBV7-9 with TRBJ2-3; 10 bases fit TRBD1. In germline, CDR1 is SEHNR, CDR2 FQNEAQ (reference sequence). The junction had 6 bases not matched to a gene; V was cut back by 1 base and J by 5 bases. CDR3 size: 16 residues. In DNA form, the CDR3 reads TGTGCCAGCAGCTTAGGACAGGGGGCTCAGCTAGATACGCAGTATTTT. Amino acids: CASSLGQGAQLDTQYF. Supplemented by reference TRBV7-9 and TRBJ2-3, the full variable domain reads DTGVSQNPRHKITKRGQNVTFRCDPISEHNRLYWYRQTLGQGPEFLTYFQNEAQLEKSRLLSDRFSAERPKGSFSTLEIQRTEQGDSAMYLCASSLGQGAQLDTQYFGPGTRLTVL.

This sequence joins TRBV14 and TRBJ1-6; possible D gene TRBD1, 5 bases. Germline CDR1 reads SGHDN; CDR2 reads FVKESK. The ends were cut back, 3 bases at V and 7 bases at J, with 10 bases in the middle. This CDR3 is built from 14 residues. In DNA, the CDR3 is TGTGCCAGCAGCCAGGGACGGGAAAATTCACCCCTCCACTTT. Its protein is CASSQGRENSPLHF.

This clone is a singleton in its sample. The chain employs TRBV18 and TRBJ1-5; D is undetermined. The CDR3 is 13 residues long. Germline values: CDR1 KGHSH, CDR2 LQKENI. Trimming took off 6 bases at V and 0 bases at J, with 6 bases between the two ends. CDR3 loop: CASSVYSNQPQHF. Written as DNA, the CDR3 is TGTGCCAGCTCCGTTTATAGCAATCAGCCCCAGCATTTT.

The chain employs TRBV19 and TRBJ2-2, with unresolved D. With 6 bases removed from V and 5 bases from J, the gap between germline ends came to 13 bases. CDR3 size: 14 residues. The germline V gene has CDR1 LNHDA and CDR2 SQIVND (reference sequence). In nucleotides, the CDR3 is TGTGCCAGTAGCGTCCCGAGTTGGACCGGGGAGCTGTTTTTT. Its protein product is CASSVPSWTGELFF.

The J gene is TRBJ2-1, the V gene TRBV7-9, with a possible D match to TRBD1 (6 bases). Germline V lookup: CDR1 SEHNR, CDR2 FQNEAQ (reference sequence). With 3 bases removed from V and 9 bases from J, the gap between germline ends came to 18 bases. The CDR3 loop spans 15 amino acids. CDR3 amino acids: CASSFRWAGDGEQFF. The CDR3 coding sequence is TGTGCCAGCAGCTTTAGGTGGGCAGGGGACGGTGAGCAGTTCTTC.

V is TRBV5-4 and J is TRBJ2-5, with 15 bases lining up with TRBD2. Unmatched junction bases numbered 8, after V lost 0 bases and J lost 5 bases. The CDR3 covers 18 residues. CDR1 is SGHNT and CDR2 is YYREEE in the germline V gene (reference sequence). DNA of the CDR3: TGTGCCAGCAGCTTGGAACGGACTAGCGGGAGGGCCTTGGAGACCCAGTACTTC. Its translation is CASSLERTSGRALETQYF. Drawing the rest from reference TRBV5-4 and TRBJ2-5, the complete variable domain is ETGVTQSPTHLIKTRGQQVTLRCSSQSGHNTVSWYQQALGQGPQFIFQYYREEENGRGNFPPRFSGLQFPNYSSELNVNALELDDSALYLCASSLERTSGRALETQYFGPGTRLLVL.

The CDR3 here is CASSFLISTDTQYF. The CDR3 DNA reads TGTGCCAGCAGCTTTTTGATTAGCACAGATACGCAGTATTTT. The V gene is TRBV11-3, the J gene TRBJ2-3; D unresolved. There are 14 residues in the CDR3. V lost 3 bases and J lost 0, with 7 bases in between. The germline V gene encodes CDR1 SGHNT and CDR2 YENEEA.

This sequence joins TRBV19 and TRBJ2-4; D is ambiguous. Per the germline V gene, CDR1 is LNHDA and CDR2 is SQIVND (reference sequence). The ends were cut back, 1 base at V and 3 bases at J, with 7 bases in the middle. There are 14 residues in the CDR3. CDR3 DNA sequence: TGTGCCAGTAGTATAGCCAATGACAAAAACATTCAGTACTTC. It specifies CASSIANDKNIQYF.

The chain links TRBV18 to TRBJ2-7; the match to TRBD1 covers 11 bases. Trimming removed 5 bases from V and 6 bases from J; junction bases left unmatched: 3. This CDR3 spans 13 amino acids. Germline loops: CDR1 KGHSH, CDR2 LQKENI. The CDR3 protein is CASSLGQGGEQYF. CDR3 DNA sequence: TGTGCCAGCTCATTGGGACAGGGGGGCGAGCAGTACTTC.

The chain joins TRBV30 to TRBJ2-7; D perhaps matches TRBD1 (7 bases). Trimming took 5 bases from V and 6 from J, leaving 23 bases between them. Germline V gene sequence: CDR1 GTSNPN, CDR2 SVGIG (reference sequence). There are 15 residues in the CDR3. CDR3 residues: CAWSTGVPPGGEQYF. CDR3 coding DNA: TGTGCCTGGTCAACAGGGGTCCCCCCCGGGGGCGAGCAGTACTTC.

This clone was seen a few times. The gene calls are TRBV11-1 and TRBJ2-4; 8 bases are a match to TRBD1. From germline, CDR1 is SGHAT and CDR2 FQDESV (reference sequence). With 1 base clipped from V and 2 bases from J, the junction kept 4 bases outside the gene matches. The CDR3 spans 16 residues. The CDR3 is CASSLEQGATKNIQYF. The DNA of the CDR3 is TGTGCCAGCAGCTTAGAGCAGGGGGCGACCAAAAACATTCAGTACTTC.

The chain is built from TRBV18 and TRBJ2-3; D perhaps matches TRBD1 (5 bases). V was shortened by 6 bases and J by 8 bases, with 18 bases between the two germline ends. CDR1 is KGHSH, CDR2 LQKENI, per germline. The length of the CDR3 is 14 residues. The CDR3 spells CASSTDAVQGTQYF. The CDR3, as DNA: TGTGCCAGCTCGACAGATGCCGTGCAGGGTACGCAGTATTTT.